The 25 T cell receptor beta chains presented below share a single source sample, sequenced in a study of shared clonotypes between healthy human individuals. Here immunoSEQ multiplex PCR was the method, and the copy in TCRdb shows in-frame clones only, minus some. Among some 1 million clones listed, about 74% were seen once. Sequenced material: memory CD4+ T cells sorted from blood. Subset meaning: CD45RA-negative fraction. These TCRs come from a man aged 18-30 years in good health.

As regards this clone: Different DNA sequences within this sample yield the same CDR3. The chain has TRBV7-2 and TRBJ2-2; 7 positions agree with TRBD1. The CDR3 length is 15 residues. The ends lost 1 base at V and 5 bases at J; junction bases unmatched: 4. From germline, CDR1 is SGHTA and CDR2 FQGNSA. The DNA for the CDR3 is TGTGCCAGCAGCTTAGGGACAGGATTTACCGGGGAGCTGTTTTTT. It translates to CASSLGTGFTGELFF.

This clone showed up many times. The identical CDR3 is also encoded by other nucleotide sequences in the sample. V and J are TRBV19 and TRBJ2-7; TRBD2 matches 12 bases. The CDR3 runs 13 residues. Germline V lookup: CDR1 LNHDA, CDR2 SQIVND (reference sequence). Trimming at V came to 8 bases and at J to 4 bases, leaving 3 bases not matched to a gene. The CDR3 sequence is CASSTSGGYEQYF. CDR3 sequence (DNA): TGTGCCAGTTCGACTAGCGGGGGATACGAGCAGTACTTC.

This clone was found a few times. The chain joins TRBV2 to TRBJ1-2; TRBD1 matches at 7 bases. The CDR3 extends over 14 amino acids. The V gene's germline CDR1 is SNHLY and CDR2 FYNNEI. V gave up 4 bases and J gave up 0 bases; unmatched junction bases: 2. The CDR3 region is CASSGDRANYGYTF. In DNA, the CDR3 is TGTGCCAGCAGTGGGGACAGAGCTAACTATGGCTACACCTTC.

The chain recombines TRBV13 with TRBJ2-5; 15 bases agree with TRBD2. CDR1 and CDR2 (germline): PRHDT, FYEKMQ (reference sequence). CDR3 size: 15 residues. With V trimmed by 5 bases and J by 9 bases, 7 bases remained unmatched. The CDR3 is CASSRTSGGGEPQYF. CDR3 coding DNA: TGTGCCAGCAGCCGGACTAGCGGGGGGGGTGAGCCCCAGTACTTC.

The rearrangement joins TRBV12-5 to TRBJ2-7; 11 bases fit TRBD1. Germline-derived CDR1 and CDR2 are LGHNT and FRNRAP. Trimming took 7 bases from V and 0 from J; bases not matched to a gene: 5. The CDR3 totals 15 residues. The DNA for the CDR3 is TGTGCTAGTGCCGCGGGACAGGGGGTCTCCTACGAGCAGTACTTC. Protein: CASAAGQGVSYEQYF.

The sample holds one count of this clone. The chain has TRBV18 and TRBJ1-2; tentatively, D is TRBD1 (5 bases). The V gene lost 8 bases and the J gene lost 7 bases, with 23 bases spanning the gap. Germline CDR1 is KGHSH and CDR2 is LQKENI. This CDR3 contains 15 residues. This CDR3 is CASHGAPVAHTGYTF. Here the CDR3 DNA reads TGTGCCAGCCACGGGGCCCCGGTCGCTCACACTGGCTACACCTTC.

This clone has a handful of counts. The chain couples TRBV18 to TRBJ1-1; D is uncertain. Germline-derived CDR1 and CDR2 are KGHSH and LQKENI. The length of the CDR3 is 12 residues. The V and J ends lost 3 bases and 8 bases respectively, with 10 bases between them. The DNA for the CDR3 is TGTGCCAGCTCACCCCGGACGGGGGAAGCTTTCTTT. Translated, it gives CASSPRTGEAFF.

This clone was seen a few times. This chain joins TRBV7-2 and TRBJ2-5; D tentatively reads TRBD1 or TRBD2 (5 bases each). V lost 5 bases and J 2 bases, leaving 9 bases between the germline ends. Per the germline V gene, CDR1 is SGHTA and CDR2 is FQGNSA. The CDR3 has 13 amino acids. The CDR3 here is CASSEGIQETQYF. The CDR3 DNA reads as TGTGCCAGCAGCGAGGGGATACAAGAGACCCAGTACTTC.

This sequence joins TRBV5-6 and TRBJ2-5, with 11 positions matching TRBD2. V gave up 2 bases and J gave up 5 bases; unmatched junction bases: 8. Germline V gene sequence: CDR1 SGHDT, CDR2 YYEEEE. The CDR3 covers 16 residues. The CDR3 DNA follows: TGTGCCAGCAGCTTTTATAGCGGGGGGGCTGGTGAGACCCAGTACTTC. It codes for CASSFYSGGAGETQYF.

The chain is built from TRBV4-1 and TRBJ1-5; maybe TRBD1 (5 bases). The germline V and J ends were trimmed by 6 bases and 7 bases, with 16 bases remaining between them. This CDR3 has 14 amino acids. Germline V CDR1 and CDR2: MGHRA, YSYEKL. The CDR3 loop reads CASSRGPWGQPQHF. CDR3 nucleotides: TGCGCCAGCAGTCGGGGTCCCTGGGGCCAGCCCCAGCATTTT.

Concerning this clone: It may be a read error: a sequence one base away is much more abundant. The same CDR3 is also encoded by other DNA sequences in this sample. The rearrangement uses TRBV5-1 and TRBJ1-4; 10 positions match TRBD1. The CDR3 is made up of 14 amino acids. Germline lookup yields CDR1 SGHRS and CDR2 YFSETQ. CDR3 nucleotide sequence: TGTGCCAGCAGCCCCGGGACAGGGGAGGTAAAACTGTTTTTT. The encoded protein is CASSPGTGEVKLFF.

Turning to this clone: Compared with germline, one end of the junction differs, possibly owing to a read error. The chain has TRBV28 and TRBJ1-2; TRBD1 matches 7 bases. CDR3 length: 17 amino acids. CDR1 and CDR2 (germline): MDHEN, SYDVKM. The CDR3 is CASRHSPDREAKYGYTF. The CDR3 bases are TGTGCCAGCAGGCATTCCCCCGACAGGGAGGCTAAATATGGCTACACCTTC.

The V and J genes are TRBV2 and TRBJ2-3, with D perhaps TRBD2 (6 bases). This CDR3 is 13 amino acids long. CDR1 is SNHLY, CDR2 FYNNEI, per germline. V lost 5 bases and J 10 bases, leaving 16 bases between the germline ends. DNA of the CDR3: TGTGCCAGCAGTCACACTCCGACTAGGGCGCAGTATTTT. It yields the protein CASSHTPTRAQYF.

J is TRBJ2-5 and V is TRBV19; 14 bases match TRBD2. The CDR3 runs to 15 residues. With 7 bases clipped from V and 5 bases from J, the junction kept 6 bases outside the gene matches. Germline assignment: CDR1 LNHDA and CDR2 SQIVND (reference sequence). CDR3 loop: CASTTSGRAGETQYF. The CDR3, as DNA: TGTGCCAGTACGACTAGCGGGAGGGCCGGGGAGACCCAGTACTTC.

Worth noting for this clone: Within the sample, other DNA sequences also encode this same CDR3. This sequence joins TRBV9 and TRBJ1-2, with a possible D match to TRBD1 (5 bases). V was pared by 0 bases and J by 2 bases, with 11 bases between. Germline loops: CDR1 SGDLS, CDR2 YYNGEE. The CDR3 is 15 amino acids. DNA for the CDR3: TGTGCCAGCAGCGTAGCCCCCGGGGCCAACTATGGCTACACCTTC. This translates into CASSVAPGANYGYTF.

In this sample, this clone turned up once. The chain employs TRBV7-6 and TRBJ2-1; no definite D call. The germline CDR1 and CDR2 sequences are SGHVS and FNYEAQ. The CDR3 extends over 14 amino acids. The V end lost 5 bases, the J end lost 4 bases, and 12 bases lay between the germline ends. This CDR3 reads CASSLPALYNEQFF. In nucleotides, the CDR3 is TGTGCCAGCAGCCTCCCGGCCCTATACAATGAGCAGTTCTTC.

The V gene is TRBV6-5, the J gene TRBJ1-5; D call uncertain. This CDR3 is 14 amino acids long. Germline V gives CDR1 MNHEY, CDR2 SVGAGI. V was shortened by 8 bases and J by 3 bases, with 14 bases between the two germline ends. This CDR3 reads CASRGGGFNQPQHF. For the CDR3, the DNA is TGTGCCAGCCGGGGAGGCGGCTTCAATCAGCCCCAGCATTTT.

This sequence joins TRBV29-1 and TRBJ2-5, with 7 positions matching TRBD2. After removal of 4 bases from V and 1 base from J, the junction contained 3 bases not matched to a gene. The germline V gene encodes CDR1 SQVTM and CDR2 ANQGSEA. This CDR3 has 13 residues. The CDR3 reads CSVGGGGQETQYF. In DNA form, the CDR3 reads TGCAGCGTTGGTGGGGGGGGCCAAGAGACCCAGTACTTC.

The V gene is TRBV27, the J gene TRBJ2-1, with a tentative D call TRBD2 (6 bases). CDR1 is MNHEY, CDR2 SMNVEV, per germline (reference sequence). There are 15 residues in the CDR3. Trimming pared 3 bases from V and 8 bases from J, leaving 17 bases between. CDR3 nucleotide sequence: TGTGCCAGCAGTTTCGCGGGGCTAGCTGGCCATGAGCAGTTCTTC. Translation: CASSFAGLAGHEQFF.

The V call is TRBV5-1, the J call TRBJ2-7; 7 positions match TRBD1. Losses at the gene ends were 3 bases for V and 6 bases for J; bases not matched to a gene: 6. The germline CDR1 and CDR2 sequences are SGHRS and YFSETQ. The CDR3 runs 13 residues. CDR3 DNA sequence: TGCGCCAGCAGCTGGAGGACAGGTCTCGAGCAGTACTTC. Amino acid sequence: CASSWRTGLEQYF.

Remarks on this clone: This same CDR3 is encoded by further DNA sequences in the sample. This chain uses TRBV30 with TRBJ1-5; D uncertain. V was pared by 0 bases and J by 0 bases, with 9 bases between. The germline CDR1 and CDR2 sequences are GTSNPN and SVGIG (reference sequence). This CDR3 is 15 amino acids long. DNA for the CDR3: TGTGCCTGGAGTGTACGAGGGAATAGCAATCAGCCCCAGCATTTT. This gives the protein CAWSVRGNSNQPQHF. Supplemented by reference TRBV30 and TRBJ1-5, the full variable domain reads SQTIHQWPATLVQPVGSPLSLECTVEGTSNPNLYWYRQAAGRGLQLLFYSVGIGQISSEVPQNLSASRPQDRQFILSSKKLLLSDSGFYLCAWSVRGNSNQPQHFGDGTRLSIL.

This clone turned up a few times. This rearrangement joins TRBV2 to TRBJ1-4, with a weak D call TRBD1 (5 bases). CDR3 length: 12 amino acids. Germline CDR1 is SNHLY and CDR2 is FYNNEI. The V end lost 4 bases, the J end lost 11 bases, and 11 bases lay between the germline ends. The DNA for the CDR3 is TGTGCCAGCAGTGTTCAGGGAGGGAAACTGTTTTTT. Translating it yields CASSVQGGKLFF.

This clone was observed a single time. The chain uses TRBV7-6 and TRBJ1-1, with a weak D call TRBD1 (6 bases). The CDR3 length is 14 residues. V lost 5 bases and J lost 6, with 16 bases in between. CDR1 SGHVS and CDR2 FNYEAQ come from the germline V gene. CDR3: CASSQTRGGAEAFF. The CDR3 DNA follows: TGTGCCAGCAGCCAGACCAGGGGCGGGGCTGAAGCTTTCTTT.

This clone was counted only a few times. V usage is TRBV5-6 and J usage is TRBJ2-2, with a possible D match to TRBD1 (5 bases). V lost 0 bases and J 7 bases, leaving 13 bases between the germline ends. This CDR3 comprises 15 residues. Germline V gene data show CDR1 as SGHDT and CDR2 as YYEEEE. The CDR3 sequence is CASSLGPIQGGELFF. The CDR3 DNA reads TGTGCCAGCAGCTTGGGACCTATCCAGGGCGGGGAGCTGTTTTTT.

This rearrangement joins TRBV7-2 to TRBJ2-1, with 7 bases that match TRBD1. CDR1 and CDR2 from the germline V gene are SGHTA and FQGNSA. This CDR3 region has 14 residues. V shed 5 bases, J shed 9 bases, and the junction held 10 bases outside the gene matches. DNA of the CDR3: TGTGCCAGCAGCCCCGGGACAGCATGGATTGAGCAGTTCTTC. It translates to CASSPGTAWIEQFF.